This TCR beta chain is drawn from a study of cytomegalovirus exposure and HLA in healthy donors. Study-level information: Sequencing of roughly 180 million T cells in an earlier analysis found approximately 120 million unique TCR beta sequences.

General observations from the study: Sequencing depth across donors, presence/absence analyses assumed, was roughly uniform.

Germline-derived CDR1 and CDR2 are MNHEY and SVGAGI. This CDR3 is built from 13 residues. Deletions cut 6 bases from V and 6 bases from J, with 13 bases between. Regarding this clone: The antigen remains unidentified.

The primer mix had 60 Vbeta and 13 Jbeta primers. Original methodology: The authors later counted 70 million to 85 million unique TCR beta chains, 9.5 million to 13 million of them shared. Generated by immunoSEQ multiplex PCR, the TCRdb table keeps only in-frame clones and is missing some. V and J calls and clone size come straight from that table; D and trimming were deduced from the DNA. The data contain roughly 87,000 clones, approximately 75% of them seen just once; the ten biggest clones take up roughly 4.2%. The origin of this receptor is a man between 60 and 75 years old in good health and CMV-seronegative. The rearrangement links TRBV6-5 to TRBJ2-3; D is unclear. Specimen: PBMCs. For the CDR3, the DNA is TGTGCCAGCAGCCCGACAATCCCGGATACGCAGTATTTT. Its translation is CASSPTIPDTQYF.